A single sample is the source of the 21 T cell receptor beta chains below, sequenced in a study of identifying expanded T cells in peripheral blood (dated by TCRdb to about 2019). Library preparation employed the immunoSEQ multiplex PCR assay. The source is immuneACCESS, and TCRdb retained only in-frame sequences with V and J called. Part of the clones is not carried over; for the studies checked, unresolved V genes explain less than half of this, and the remainder is unexplained. Counted in this sample were approximately 94,000 clones; 80% to 90% of them appeared once. The top ten clonotypes cover 4.5% to 6.5% of the sample. The sequenced material came from blood. These receptors originate from a person aged 18-69 years in good health.

This clone was found a few times. In nucleotides, the CDR3 is TGTGCCTGGAAGGGACAGGGGGCGCGTGGCTACACCTTC. It specifies CAWKGQGARGYTF. V usage is TRBV30 and J usage is TRBJ1-2; TRBD1 agrees at 12 bases. CDR1 GTSNPN and CDR2 SVGIG come from the germline V gene (reference sequence). V lost 4 bases, J lost 7 bases, and 4 bases stayed unmatched. This CDR3 has 13 residues. The complete variable domain, with remaining parts taken from reference TRBV30 and TRBJ1-2, reads SQTIHQWPATLVQPVGSPLSLECTVEGTSNPNLYWYRQAAGRGLQLLFYSVGIGQISSEVPQNLSASRPQDRQFILSSKKLLLSDSGFYLCAWKGQGARGYTFGSGTRLTVV.

This chain links TRBV27 with TRBJ1-5; D call uncertain. This CDR3 region has 15 residues. Germline loops: CDR1 MNHEY, CDR2 SMNVEV (reference sequence). V gave up 4 bases and J gave up 6 bases, with 16 bases separating them. The CDR3 here is CASSSSGRQTQPQHF. CDR3 coding DNA: TGTGCCAGCAGTTCGTCGGGTCGACAAACTCAGCCCCAGCATTTT.

V is TRBV14 and J is TRBJ1-3, with TRBD1 matching 8 bases. Per germline, CDR1 SGHDN and CDR2 FVKESK. The CDR3 runs to 18 residues. Trimming at V came to 4 bases and at J to 0 bases, leaving 11 bases not matched to a gene. The CDR3 here is CASSPLRGLYSSGNTIYF. CDR3 bases: TGTGCCAGCAGCCCACTCAGGGGGCTCTACAGCTCTGGAAACACCATATATTTT.

The chain links TRBV7-8 to TRBJ1-5; D possibly corresponds to TRBD1 (5 bases). The ends were cut back, 0 bases at V and 4 bases at J, with 28 bases in the middle. This CDR3 region has 21 residues. Germline values: CDR1 SGHVS, CDR2 FQNEAQ. CDR3 protein: CASSLATQQASHRIGNQPQHF. The CDR3 DNA reads as TGTGCCAGCAGCTTAGCAACCCAGCAGGCAAGTCACAGGATAGGGAATCAGCCCCAGCATTTT.

The V gene is TRBV4-3, the J gene TRBJ1-1; D remains unclear. V lost 0 bases, J lost 4 bases, and 6 bases lay in between. Germline V gives CDR1 LGHNA, CDR2 YSLEER. CDR3 length equals 13 residues. CDR3 bases: TGCGCCAGCAGCCAAGAGCTGCTCACTGAAGCTTTCTTT. It translates to CASSQELLTEAFF.

The CDR3 sequence: CASSLSRQQFF. DNA of the CDR3: TGTGCCAGCAGCTTGTCCAGACAGCAGTTCTTC. The chain carries TRBV5-4 and TRBJ2-1; D uncertain. Per the germline V gene, CDR1 is SGHNT and CDR2 is YYREEE (reference sequence). CDR3 length: 11 amino acids. V lost 1 base, J lost 11 bases, and 7 bases lay in between.

This chain links TRBV7-3 with TRBJ2-3; TRBD1 aligns across 7 bases. The germline gives CDR1 SGHTA, CDR2 FQGTGA. Germline trimming cut 1 base from V and 6 bases from J; bases unmatched to any gene: 13. This CDR3 region has 17 residues. The CDR3 spells CASSLSGRTGAQDTQYF. The CDR3 DNA reads as TGTGCCAGCAGCTTAAGCGGGCGGACAGGAGCCCAGGATACGCAGTATTTT.

CDR3 in DNA: TGCAGCGTTGTGGACAGGGGATCCTACGAGCAGTACTTC. It translates to CSVVDRGSYEQYF. This chain connects TRBV29-1 to TRBJ2-7; 9 bases line up with TRBD1. The CDR3 extends over 13 amino acids. V was pared by 4 bases and J by 1 base, with 2 bases of the junction left unmatched. Germline CDR1 is SQVTM and CDR2 is ANQGSEA.

This clone appeared a single time. The chain joins TRBV27 to TRBJ1-6; D remains ambiguous. V lost 4 bases and J lost 5, with 3 bases in between. Germline values: CDR1 MNHEY, CDR2 SMNVEV (reference sequence). The CDR3 runs 12 residues. The DNA of the CDR3 is TGTGCCAGCAGTTCCGATAATTCACCCCTCCACTTT. Translation: CASSSDNSPLHF.

The V call is TRBV5-1, the J call TRBJ2-3; 8 bases match TRBD1. The CDR3 sequence is 15 residues long. With 0 bases clipped from V and 2 bases from J, the junction kept 2 bases outside the gene matches. The V gene's germline CDR1 is SGHRS and CDR2 YFSETQ. The DNA of the CDR3 is TGCGCCAGCAGCTTGGACAGGGGGATCACAGATACGCAGTATTTT. Translating gives CASSLDRGITDTQYF.

This clone occurred a few times. The chain uses TRBV4-3 and TRBJ2-4; D is perhaps TRBD1 (8 bases). The CDR3 totals 16 residues. Germline lookup yields CDR1 LGHNA and CDR2 YSLEER. V gave up 1 base and J gave up 6 bases, with 16 bases separating them. In nucleotides, the CDR3 is TGCGCCAGCAGCCAAGCCCCAACAGGGGGGGGAAACATTCAGTACTTC. Translated: CASSQAPTGGGNIQYF.

The chain joins TRBV6-5 to TRBJ2-4; 7 nucleotides match TRBD2. Trimming took 7 bases from V and 5 from J; bases not matched to a gene: 8. Germline V lookup: CDR1 MNHEY, CDR2 SVGAGI. This CDR3 has 14 amino acids. The CDR3 DNA is TGTGCCAGCAAGGGGCGGGGGTCGCAAAACATTCAGTACTTC. Translating it yields CASKGRGSQNIQYF.

V gene TRBV30 combines with J gene TRBJ1-5; TRBD1 agrees at 7 bases. Germline lookup yields CDR1 GTSNPN and CDR2 SVGIG (reference sequence). The CDR3 totals 14 residues. The trim removed 2 bases at V and 5 bases at J, leaving 6 bases unmatched. This CDR3 reads CAWSPDRLYQPQHF. The CDR3 coding sequence is TGTGCCTGGAGTCCGGACAGGTTATATCAGCCCCAGCATTTT.

The chain is built from TRBV7-8 and TRBJ1-1; 7 bases map to TRBD1. J gave up 1 base and V 5 bases, and 4 bases lay outside the gene matches. In germline, CDR1 is SGHVS, CDR2 FQNEAQ. The CDR3 is 14 residues long. The CDR3 DNA sequence: TGTGCCAGCAGCCACAGGGGTTCGAACACTGAAGCTTTCTTT. The encoded protein is CASSHRGSNTEAFF.

This sequence joins TRBV18 and TRBJ2-5; D is tentatively TRBD1 or TRBD2 (5 bases each). V was clipped by 2 bases and J by 4 bases, with 17 bases between them. CDR3 length: 16 residues. Per germline, CDR1 KGHSH and CDR2 LQKENI. This CDR3 is CASSPITGRRVETQYF. As DNA, the CDR3 is TGTGCCAGCTCACCAATAACGGGACGGAGAGTAGAGACCCAGTACTTC.

This chain uses TRBV7-9 with TRBJ1-4, with a tentative D call TRBD1 (6 bases). The CDR3 contains 16 residues. The germline V and J ends were trimmed by 5 bases and 2 bases, with 15 bases remaining between them. Germline V gives CDR1 SEHNR, CDR2 FQNEAQ (reference sequence). The CDR3 nucleotides are TGTGCCAGCAGCCCATATTTTACAGGGACTAATGAAAAACTGTTTTTT. As protein: CASSPYFTGTNEKLFF.

The rearrangement uses TRBV5-1 and TRBJ2-7; TRBD1 aligns across 7 bases. V was pared by 3 bases and J by 4 bases, with 10 bases of the junction left unmatched. From germline, CDR1 is SGHRS and CDR2 YFSETQ. CDR3 length equals 15 residues. DNA for the CDR3: TGCGCCAGCAGCTCTCGTGAGGGGGCTCCATACGAGCAGTACTTC. Protein sequence: CASSSREGAPYEQYF.

The genes are TRBV5-4 and TRBJ2-1; 9 bases align to TRBD2. With 3 bases clipped from V and 8 bases from J, the junction kept 9 bases outside the gene matches. The CDR3 covers 15 residues. The V gene's germline CDR1 is SGHNT and CDR2 YYREEE (reference sequence). The CDR3 reads CASSSLAGSLDEQFF. The CDR3 DNA sequence: TGTGCCAGCAGCTCCCTAGCGGGAAGTTTGGATGAGCAGTTCTTC.

The chain carries TRBV19 and TRBJ1-1, with 8 bases matching TRBD1. Germline values: CDR1 LNHDA, CDR2 SQIVND (reference sequence). After removal of 5 bases from V and 0 bases from J, the junction contained 2 bases not matched to a gene. CDR3 length: 14 residues. DNA of the CDR3: TGTGCCAGTAGTGTGGACAGGGTGAACACTGAAGCTTTCTTT. Translated: CASSVDRVNTEAFF.

The chain combines TRBV29-1 with TRBJ1-1; D perhaps matches TRBD1 (6 bases). CDR1 SQVTM and CDR2 ANQGSEA come from the germline V gene. Trimming removed 1 base at V and 5 bases at J, with 14 bases between. The CDR3 extends over 14 amino acids. The CDR3 sequence: CSVEGPTGRTEAFF. The CDR3, as DNA: TGCAGCGTTGAAGGCCCCACAGGGCGGACTGAAGCTTTCTTT.

V is TRBV7-9 and J is TRBJ1-1, with TRBD1 matching 8 bases. This CDR3 region has 14 residues. From germline, CDR1 is SEHNR and CDR2 FQNEAQ (reference sequence). Germline trimming cut 1 base from V and 4 bases from J; bases unmatched to any gene: 2. As DNA, the CDR3 is TGTGCCAGCAGCTTAGGACAGGGGTCCACTGAAGCTTTCTTT. Amino acids: CASSLGQGSTEAFF.